The sequence of this T cell receptor (beta chain) was determined in a study of blood T cell repertoires in COVID-19. Overall study: Samples taken during acute and convalescent COVID-19 were collected in the United States, Italy and Spain. Sources were T cells, B-cell-depleted T cells, or PBMCs; the material itself was cDNA or gDNA.

Per the germline V gene, CDR1 is ENHRY and CDR2 is SYGVKD. This CDR3 has 12 residues. V lost 11 bases to trimming and J lost 4 bases, with 14 bases between them. Original data processing: Estimation of nucleated cell counts relied on the amplification of reference gene primers. Profiled with immunoSEQ multiplex PCR; TCRdb holds only in-frame clones, not every one. V and J calls and clone size are copied from that table; D and trimming were computed from the DNA. The table lists under 150,000 clones, 85% of them singletons. This sequence was found in a human donor in a cohort sampled during active COVID-19. The specimen was peripheral blood. The chain recombines TRBV10-3 with TRBJ1-2; TRBD1 is a possible D gene (5 bases). This CDR3 is CALGGDAYGYTF. For the CDR3, the DNA is TGTGCCCTCGGAGGGGACGCCTATGGCTACACCTTC.